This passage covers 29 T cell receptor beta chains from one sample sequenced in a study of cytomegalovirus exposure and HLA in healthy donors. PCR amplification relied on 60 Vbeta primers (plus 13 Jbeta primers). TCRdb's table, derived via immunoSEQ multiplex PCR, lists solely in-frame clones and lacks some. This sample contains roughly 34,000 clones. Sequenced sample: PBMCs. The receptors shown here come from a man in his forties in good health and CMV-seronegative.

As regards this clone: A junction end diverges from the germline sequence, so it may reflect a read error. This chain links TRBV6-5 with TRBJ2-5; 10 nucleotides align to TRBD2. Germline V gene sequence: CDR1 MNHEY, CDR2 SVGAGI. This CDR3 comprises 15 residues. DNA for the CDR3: TGTGCCAGCAGTCAACTAGCGGGAAGCGGTGAGAACCAGTACTTC. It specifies CASSQLAGSGENQYF.

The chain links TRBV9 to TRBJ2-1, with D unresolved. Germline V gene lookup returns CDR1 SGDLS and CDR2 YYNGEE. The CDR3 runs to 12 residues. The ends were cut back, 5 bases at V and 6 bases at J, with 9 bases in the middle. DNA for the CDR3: TGTGCCAGCAGTGTTAACTCCAATGAGCAGTTCTTC. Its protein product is CASSVNSNEQFF.

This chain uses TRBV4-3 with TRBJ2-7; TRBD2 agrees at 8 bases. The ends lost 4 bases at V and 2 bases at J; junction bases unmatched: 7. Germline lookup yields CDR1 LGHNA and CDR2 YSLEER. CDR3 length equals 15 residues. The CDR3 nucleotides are TGCGCCAGCAGCCGACTAACTAGCGGCGCCTACGAGCAGTACTTC. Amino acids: CASSRLTSGAYEQYF.

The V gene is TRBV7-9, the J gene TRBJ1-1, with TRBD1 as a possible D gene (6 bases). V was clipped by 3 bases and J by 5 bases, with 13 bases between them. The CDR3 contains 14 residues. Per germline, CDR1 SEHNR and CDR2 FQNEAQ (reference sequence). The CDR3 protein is CASSFYPGETEAFF. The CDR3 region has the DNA TGTGCCAGCAGCTTCTATCCAGGGGAGACTGAAGCTTTCTTT.

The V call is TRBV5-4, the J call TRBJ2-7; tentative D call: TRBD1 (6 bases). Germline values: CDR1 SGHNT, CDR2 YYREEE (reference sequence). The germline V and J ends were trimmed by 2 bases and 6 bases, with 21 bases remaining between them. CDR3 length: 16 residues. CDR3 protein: CASSFTVGQRLGEQYF. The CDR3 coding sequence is TGTGCCAGCAGCTTCACCGTTGGACAGAGGCTCGGCGAGCAGTACTTC. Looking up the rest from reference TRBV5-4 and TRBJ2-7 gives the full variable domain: ETGVTQSPTHLIKTRGQQVTLRCSSQSGHNTVSWYQQALGQGPQFIFQYYREEENGRGNFPPRFSGLQFPNYSSELNVNALELDDSALYLCASSFTVGQRLGEQYFGPGTRLTVT.

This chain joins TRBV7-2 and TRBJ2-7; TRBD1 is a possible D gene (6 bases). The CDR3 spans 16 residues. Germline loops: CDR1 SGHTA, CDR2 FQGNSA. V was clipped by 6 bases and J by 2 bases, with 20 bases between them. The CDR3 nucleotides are TGTGCCAGCAGTTTTTACGAGGGGGTGCGGGCCTACGAGCAGTACTTC. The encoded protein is CASSFYEGVRAYEQYF.

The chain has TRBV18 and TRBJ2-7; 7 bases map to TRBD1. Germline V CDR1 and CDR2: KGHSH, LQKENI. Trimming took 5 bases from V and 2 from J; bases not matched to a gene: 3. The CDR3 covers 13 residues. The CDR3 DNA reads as TGTGCCAGCTCAGTGGACAGGACCTACGAGCAGTACTTC. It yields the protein CASSVDRTYEQYF.

The CDR3 DNA reads as TGCAGCGTCAGGACGGGAGGGGAGACCCAGTACTTC. Translating it yields CSVRTGGETQYF. The gene calls are TRBV29-1 and TRBJ2-5, with 8 bases identical to TRBD2. The germline gives CDR1 SQVTM, CDR2 ANQGSEA. V dropped 6 bases and J dropped 5; count of bases not matched to a gene: 5. This CDR3 has 12 amino acids.

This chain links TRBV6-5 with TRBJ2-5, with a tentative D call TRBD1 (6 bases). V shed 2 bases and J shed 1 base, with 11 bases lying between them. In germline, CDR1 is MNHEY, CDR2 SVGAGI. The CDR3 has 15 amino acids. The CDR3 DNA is TGTGCCAGCAGTTACGGGGGACACCTCCAAGAGACCCAGTACTTC. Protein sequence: CASSYGGHLQETQYF.

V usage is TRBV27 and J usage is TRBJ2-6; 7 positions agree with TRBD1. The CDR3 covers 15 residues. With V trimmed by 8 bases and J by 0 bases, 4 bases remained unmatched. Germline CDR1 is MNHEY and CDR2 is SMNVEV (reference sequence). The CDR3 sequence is CASRGQASGANVLTF. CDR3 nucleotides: TGTGCCAGCCGAGGACAGGCCTCTGGGGCCAACGTCCTGACTTTC.

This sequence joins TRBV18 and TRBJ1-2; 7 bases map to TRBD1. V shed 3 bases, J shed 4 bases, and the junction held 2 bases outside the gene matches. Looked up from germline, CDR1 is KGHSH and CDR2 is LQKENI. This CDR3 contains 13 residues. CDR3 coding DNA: TGTGCCAGCTCACCCGGGACAGTCTATGGCTACACCTTC. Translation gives CASSPGTVYGYTF.

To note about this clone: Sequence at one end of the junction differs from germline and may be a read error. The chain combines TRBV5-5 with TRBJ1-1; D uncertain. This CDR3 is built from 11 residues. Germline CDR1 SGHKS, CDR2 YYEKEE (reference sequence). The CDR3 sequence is CASSSRLNAAF. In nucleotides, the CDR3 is TGTGCCAGCAGCTCGAGACTCAACGCCGCGTTT. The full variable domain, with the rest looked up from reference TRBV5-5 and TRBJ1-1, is DAGVTQSPTHLIKTRGQQVTLRCSPISGHKSVSWYQQVLGQGPQFIFQYYEKEERGRGNFPDRFSARQFPNYSSELNVNALLLGDSALYLCASSSRLNAAFGQGTRLTVV.

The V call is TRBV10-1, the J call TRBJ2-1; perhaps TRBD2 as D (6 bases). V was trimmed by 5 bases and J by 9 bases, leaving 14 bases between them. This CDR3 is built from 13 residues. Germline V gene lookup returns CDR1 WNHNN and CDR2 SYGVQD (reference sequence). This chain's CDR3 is CASSHKRAGEQFF. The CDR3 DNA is TGCGCCAGCAGTCACAAGCGGGCGGGTGAGCAGTTCTTC.

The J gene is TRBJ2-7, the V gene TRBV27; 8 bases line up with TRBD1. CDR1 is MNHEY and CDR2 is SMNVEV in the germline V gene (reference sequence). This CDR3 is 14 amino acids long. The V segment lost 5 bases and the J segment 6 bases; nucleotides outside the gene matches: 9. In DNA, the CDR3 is TGTGCCAGCAGTAACAACCCTACAGGGGGCGAGCAGTACTTC. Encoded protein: CASSNNPTGGEQYF.

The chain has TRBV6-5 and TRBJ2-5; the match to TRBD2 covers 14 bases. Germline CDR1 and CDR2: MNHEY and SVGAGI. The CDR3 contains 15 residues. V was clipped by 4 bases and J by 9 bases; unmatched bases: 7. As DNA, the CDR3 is TGTGCCAGCAGTTCGCCGGGACTAGCGGGAGTGTCCCAGTACTTC. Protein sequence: CASSSPGLAGVSQYF.

The CDR3 loop is CASSVLEGLAGDREYF. The CDR3 nucleotides are TGTGCCAGCAGCGTATTGGAGGGGCTAGCGGGAGACAGGGAGTATTTT. The V call is TRBV9, the J call TRBJ2-3, with TRBD2 identical over 10 bases. V was clipped by 1 base and J by 13 bases; unmatched bases: 15. Germline assignment: CDR1 SGDLS and CDR2 YYNGEE. This CDR3 contains 16 residues.

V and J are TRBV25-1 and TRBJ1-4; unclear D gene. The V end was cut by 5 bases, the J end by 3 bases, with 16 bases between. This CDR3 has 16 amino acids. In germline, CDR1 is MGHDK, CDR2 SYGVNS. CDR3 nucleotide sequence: TGTGCCAGCAGTTCTCCGCGGGAGGTCTCTAATGAAAAACTGTTTTTT. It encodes CASSSPREVSNEKLFF.

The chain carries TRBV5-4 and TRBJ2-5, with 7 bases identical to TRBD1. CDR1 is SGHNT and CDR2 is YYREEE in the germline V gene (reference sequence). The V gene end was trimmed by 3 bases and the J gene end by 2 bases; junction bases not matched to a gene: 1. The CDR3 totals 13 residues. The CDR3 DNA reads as TGTGCCAGCAGCTGGGACAGACAAGAGACCCAGTACTTC. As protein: CASSWDRQETQYF.

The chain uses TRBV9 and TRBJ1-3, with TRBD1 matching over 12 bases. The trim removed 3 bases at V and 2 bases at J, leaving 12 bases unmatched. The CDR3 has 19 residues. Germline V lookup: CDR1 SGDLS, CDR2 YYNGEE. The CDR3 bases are TGTGCCAGCAGCGGCTTCCGGGACAGGGGGCTTATGACTGGAAACACCATATATTTT. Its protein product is CASSGFRDRGLMTGNTIYF.

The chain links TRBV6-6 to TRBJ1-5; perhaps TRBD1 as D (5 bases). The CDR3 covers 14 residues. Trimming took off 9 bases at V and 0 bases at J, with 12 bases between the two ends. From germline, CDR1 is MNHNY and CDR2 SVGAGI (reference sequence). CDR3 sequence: CASTGEYSNQPQHF. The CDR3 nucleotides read TGTGCCAGTACAGGCGAATATAGCAATCAGCCCCAGCATTTT.

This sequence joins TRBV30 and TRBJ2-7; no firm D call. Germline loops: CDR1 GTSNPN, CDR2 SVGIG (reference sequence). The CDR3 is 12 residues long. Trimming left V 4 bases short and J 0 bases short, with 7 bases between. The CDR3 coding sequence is TGTGCCTGGACAGGAAGCTCCTACGAGCAGTACTTC. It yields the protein CAWTGSSYEQYF. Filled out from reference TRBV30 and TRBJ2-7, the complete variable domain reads SQTIHQWPATLVQPVGSPLSLECTVEGTSNPNLYWYRQAAGRGLQLLFYSVGIGQISSEVPQNLSASRPQDRQFILSSKKLLLSDSGFYLCAWTGSSYEQYFGPGTRLTVT.

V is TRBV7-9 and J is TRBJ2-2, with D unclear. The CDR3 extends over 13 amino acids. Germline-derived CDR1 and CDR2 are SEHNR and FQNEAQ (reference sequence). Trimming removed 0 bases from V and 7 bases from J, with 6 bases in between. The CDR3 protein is CASSLARIGELFF. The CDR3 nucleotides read TGTGCCAGCAGCTTAGCGCGGATCGGGGAGCTGTTTTTT.

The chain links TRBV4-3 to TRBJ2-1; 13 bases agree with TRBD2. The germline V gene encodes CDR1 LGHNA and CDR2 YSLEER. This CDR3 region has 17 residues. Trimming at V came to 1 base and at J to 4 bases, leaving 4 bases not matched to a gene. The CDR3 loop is CASSQVEGLAGYNEQFF. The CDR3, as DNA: TGCGCCAGCAGCCAAGTGGAGGGACTAGCGGGATACAATGAGCAGTTCTTC.

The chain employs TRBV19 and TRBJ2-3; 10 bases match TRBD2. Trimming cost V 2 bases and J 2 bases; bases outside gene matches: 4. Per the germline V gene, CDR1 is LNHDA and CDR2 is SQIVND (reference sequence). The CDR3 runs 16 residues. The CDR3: CASSIRTSGNTDTQYF. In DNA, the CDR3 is TGTGCCAGTAGTATACGGACTAGCGGCAACACAGATACGCAGTATTTT.

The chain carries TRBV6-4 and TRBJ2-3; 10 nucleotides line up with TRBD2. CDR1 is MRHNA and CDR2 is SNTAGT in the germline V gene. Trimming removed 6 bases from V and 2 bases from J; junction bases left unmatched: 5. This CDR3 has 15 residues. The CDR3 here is CASRAGTSDTDTQYF. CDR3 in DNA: TGTGCCAGCAGGGCCGGGACTAGCGACACAGATACGCAGTATTTT.

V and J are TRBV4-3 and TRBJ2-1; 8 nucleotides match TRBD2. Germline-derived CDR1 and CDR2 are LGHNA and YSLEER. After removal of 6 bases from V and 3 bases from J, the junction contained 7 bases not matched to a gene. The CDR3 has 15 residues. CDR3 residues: CASSAQSGSYNEQFF. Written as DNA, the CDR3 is TGCGCCAGCAGTGCCCAGAGCGGGAGCTACAATGAGCAGTTCTTC.

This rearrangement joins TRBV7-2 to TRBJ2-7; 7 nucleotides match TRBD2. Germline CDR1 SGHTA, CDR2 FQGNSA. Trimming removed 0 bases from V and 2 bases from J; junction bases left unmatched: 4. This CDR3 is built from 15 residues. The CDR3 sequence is CASSLATSAAYEQYF. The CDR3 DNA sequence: TGTGCCAGCAGCTTAGCAACTAGCGCCGCCTACGAGCAGTACTTC.

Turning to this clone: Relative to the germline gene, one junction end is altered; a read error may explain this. CDR3 protein: CAWSVLGAYSDNEQFF. CDR3 sequence (DNA): TGTGCCTGGAGTGTACTGGGCGCATACTCCGACAATGAGCAGTTCTTC. J is TRBJ2-1 and V is TRBV30; D is uncertain. The CDR3 sequence is 16 residues long. The germline gives CDR1 GTSNPN, CDR2 SVGIG (reference sequence).

This CDR3 is CASSGDGDFDTQYF. Written as DNA, the CDR3 is TGTGCCAGCAGTGGGGATGGGGACTTCGATACGCAGTATTTT. The rearrangement uses TRBV6-4 and TRBJ2-3, with D tentatively TRBD2 (6 bases). Germline loops: CDR1 MRHNA, CDR2 SNTAGT. The CDR3 loop spans 14 amino acids. Trimming removed 4 bases from V and 6 bases from J, with 14 bases in between.